A selection of T cell receptor beta chains follows, all from one sample in a study of CD8+ T cells in alopecia areata. The data were produced by immunoSEQ multiplex PCR, yet TCRdb's version contains in-frame clones alone and is incomplete. Of a few hundred thousand clones in the sample, approximately 72% were seen once. Source: CD4+ T cells sorted from blood, taken around week 46, from a patient treated with tofacitinib. These receptors all stem from a human donor with alopecia areata. Each CDR3 is given with its conserved first and last residue. D genes are given only for firm matches. Size values are once, few and many counts, or a class for expanded clones, and some rows have none.

CDR3 DNA	CDR3 protein	V gene	J gene	CDR3 length	clone size	D gene
TGTGCCAGCAGTACCGGGACAGGGGTGGATACGCAGTATTTT	CASSTGTGVDTQYF	TRBV2	TRBJ2-3	14	NA	TRBD1
TGCGCCAGCAGCTTGCGGGAAAAGGGGCCGTTGCCTTCCTACGAGCAGTACTTC	CASSLREKGPLPSYEQYF	TRBV5-1	TRBJ2-7	18	NA	NA
TGTGCCACCAGCAGAGCAGGGGAGTTCTATGGCTACACCTTC	CATSRAGEFYGYTF	TRBV15	TRBJ1-2	14	few	NA
TGCGCCAGCAGCCAAGCCGCACGCGGGGGTCAGCCCCAGCATTTT	CASSQAARGGQPQHF	TRBV4-3	TRBJ1-5	15	NA	NA
TGTGCCAGCAGTCCCGACAGGGGGCGGGCCTCCAACTATGGCTACACCTTC	CASSPDRGRASNYGYTF	TRBV7-2	TRBJ1-2	17	NA	TRBD1
TGCAGTGCTATAGCTTTAAACATTCAGTACTTC	CSAIALNIQYF	TRBV20-1	TRBJ2-4	11	NA	NA
TGTGCCTGGAGTGCGGCAGGGCTAGCAACTAATGAAAAACTGTTTTTT	CAWSAAGLATNEKLFF	TRBV30	TRBJ1-4	16	once	NA
TGTGCCATCAGTGAGAGAGGGGAGCTGTTTTTT	CAISERGELFF	TRBV10-3	TRBJ2-2	11	once	NA
TGTGCCAGTAGCCACAGGCTGGGACAGCAAGAGACCCAGTACTTC	CASSHRLGQQETQYF	TRBV19	TRBJ2-5	15	few	TRBD1
TGTGCCATCAGTGTGGGACAGGGGATGCAGCCCCAGCATTTT	CAISVGQGMQPQHF	TRBV10-3	TRBJ1-5	14	once	TRBD1
TGTGCCAGCAGTTCGGGACGGATTAATGAAAAACTGTTTTTT	CASSSGRINEKLFF	TRBV7-2	TRBJ1-4	14	NA	NA
TGTGCCAGCAGCTTCTCCAGGGCCCACGAGCAGTACTTC	CASSFSRAHEQYF	TRBV7-2	TRBJ2-7	13	NA	NA
TGCAGTGCTAGGGCGGGAAGGATGCAGTATTTT	CSARAGRMQYF	TRBV20-1	TRBJ2-3	11	NA	NA
TGCAGCGTACTAGCGGGAGCCAAAAACATTCAGTACTTC	CSVLAGAKNIQYF	TRBV29-1	TRBJ2-4	13	few	TRBD2
TGTGCCTGGAGTGTAATAGGGGGCGATGAGCAGTTCTTC	CAWSVIGGDEQFF	TRBV30	TRBJ2-1	13	NA	TRBD1
TGTGCCAGCAGTGGGACACGGGACACCGGGGAGCTGTTTTTT	CASSGTRDTGELFF	TRBV2	TRBJ2-2	14	NA	NA
TGTGCCAGCAGCTTGGGGACCGTACAAGAGACCCAGTACTTC	CASSLGTVQETQYF	TRBV7-9	TRBJ2-5	14	NA	NA
TGTGCCAGCAGCTTAGGACGGGGGGGCACAGATACGCAGTATTTT	CASSLGRGGTDTQYF	TRBV7-2	TRBJ2-3	15	NA	TRBD2
TGTGCCAGCAGCTGGGGGAGCAATCAGCCCCAGCATTTT	CASSWGSNQPQHF	TRBV5-6	TRBJ1-5	13	NA	NA
TGTGCCAGCAGCGCTCCCAGGGGGAACTACGAGCAGTACTTC	CASSAPRGNYEQYF	TRBV7-2	TRBJ2-7	14	NA	TRBD1
TGTGCCACCAGCAGAGATAGGGGGGACACCGGGGAGCTGTTTTTT	CATSRDRGDTGELFF	TRBV15	TRBJ2-2	15	once	NA
TGTGCCAGCAGCTTAGGTCCACCGCTCAACACTGAAGCTTTCTTT	CASSLGPPLNTEAFF	TRBV13	TRBJ1-1	15	NA	NA